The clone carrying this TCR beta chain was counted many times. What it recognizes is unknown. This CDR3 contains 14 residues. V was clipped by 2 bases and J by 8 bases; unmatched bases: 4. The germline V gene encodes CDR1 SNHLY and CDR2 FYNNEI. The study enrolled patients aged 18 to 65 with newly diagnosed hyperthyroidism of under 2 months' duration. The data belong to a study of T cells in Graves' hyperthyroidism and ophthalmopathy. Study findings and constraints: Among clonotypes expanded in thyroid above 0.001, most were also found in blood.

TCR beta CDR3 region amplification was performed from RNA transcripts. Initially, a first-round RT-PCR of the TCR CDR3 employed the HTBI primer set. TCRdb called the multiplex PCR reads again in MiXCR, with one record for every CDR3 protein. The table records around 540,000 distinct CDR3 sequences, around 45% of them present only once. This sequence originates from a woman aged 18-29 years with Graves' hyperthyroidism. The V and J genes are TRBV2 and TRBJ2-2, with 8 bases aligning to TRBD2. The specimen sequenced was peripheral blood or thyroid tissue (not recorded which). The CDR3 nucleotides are TGTGCCAGCAGTGAAAGCGGGAGTACTGGGGAGCTGTTTTTT. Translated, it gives CASSESGSTGELFF.